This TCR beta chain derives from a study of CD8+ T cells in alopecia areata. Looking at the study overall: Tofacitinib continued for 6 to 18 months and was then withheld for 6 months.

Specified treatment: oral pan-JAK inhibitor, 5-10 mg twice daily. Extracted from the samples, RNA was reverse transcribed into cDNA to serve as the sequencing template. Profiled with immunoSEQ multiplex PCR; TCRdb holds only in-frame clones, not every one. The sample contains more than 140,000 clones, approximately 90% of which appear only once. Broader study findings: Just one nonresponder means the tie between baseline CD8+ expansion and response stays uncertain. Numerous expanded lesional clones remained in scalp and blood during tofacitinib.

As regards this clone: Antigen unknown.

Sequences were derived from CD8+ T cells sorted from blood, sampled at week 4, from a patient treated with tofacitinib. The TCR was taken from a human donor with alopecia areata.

CDR3 bases: TGTGCCAGCCCGTCAGGGGCCCACAATGAGCAGTTCTTC. Translation gives CASPSGAHNEQFF. J is TRBJ2-1 and V is TRBV2, with D possibly TRBD1 on 6 matching bases. Germline V lookup: CDR1 SNHLY, CDR2 FYNNEI. V lost 8 bases and J lost 5, with 13 bases in between. The CDR3 contains 13 residues.